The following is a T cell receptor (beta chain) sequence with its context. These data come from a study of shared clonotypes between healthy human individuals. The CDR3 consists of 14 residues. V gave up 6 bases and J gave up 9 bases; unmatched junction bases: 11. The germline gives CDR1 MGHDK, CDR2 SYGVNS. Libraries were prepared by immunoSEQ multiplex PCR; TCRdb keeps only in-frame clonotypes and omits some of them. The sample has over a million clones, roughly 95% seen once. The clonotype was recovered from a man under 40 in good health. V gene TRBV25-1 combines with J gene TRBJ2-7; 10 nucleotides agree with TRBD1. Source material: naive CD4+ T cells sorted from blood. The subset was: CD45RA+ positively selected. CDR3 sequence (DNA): TGTGCCAGCAGAGCTGTGGGACAGGGGTTCGGGCAGTACTTC. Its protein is CASRAVGQGFGQYF.